Listed here are 29 T cell receptor beta chains from one sample, sequenced in a study of T cells and Merkel cell carcinoma outcomes. Using immunoSEQ multiplex PCR, the repertoire was profiled, and TCRdb retains in-frame clones only, with some absent. The sample records about 15,000 clones, around 81% being singletons. The sequenced sample consisted of tumor tissue from Merkel cell carcinoma. These receptors were collected from a human donor with Merkel cell carcinoma.

A few counts support this clone. The rearrangement links TRBV19 to TRBJ1-5; the D gene is possibly TRBD1 (5 bases). Trimming stripped 2 bases from V and 6 bases from J, with 11 bases between. Germline loops: CDR1 LNHDA, CDR2 SQIVND (reference sequence). The CDR3 consists of 14 residues. CDR3 protein: CASSIQGNGQPQHF. CDR3 bases: TGTGCCAGTAGTATACAGGGAAACGGTCAGCCCCAGCATTTT.

This chain uses TRBV28 with TRBJ1-2; D perhaps matches TRBD1 (5 bases). This CDR3 spans 14 amino acids. Germline CDR1 and CDR2: MDHEN and SYDVKM. Trimming took 4 bases from V and 8 from J, leaving 17 bases between them. DNA of the CDR3: TGTGCCAGCAGTTCTTTGGGGGTTTACCGGGGCTACACCTTC. Encoded protein: CASSSLGVYRGYTF.

This chain uses TRBV2 with TRBJ1-4, with D unclear. Germline CDR1 SNHLY, CDR2 FYNNEI. The CDR3 is made up of 14 amino acids. V was cut by 3 bases and J by 4 bases, with 9 bases left in between. The CDR3 nucleotides are TGTGCCAGCAGTGAGAACAGAGATAATGAAAAACTGTTTTTT. Its translation: CASSENRDNEKLFF.

DNA of the CDR3: TGTGCCAGGCCCACAGGGATATACTCCTACGAGCAGTACTTC. This encodes CARPTGIYSYEQYF. This rearrangement joins TRBV19 to TRBJ2-7; a weak D match, TRBD1 (6 bases). The germline V gene has CDR1 LNHDA and CDR2 SQIVND (reference sequence). Trimming stripped 9 bases from V and 0 bases from J, with 15 bases between. The CDR3 is 14 residues long. The whole variable domain, filled in from reference TRBV19 and TRBJ2-7, reads DGGITQSPKYLFRKEGQNVTLSCEQNLNHDAMYWYRQDPGQGLRLIYYSQIVNDFQKGDIAEGYSVSREKKESFPLTVTSAQKNPTAFYLCARPTGIYSYEQYFGPGTRLTVT.

V usage is TRBV19 and J usage is TRBJ2-7; 10 positions match TRBD2. This CDR3 is 16 amino acids long. Trimming cost V 5 bases and J 0 bases; bases outside gene matches: 7. CDR1 is LNHDA and CDR2 is SQIVND in the germline V gene (reference sequence). In DNA form, the CDR3 reads TGTGCCAGTAGTGCCCCCAGCGGGGGGGCCTCCTACGAGCAGTACTTC. It encodes CASSAPSGGASYEQYF.

The chain employs TRBV2 and TRBJ2-1; a possible D gene is TRBD2 (5 bases). The CDR3 has 14 amino acids. Germline V gene sequence: CDR1 SNHLY, CDR2 FYNNEI. The V end was cut by 6 bases, the J end by 1 base, with 10 bases between. CDR3 loop: CASRRTGSYNEQFF. The CDR3 DNA is TGTGCCAGCAGGAGGACTGGATCCTACAATGAGCAGTTCTTC.

The rearrangement links TRBV29-1 to TRBJ2-7, with D unresolved. The CDR3 contains 11 residues. The germline V gene has CDR1 SQVTM and CDR2 ANQGSEA. Trimming took off 6 bases at V and 3 bases at J, with 9 bases between the two ends. The CDR3 DNA sequence: TGCAGCGTCAAGATGAGCTACGAGCAGTACTTC. Translating gives CSVKMSYEQYF.

The chain couples TRBV30 to TRBJ2-5; D not resolved. The CDR3 spans 12 residues. Trimming pared 2 bases from V and 3 bases from J, leaving 7 bases between. CDR1 is GTSNPN and CDR2 is SVGIG in the germline V gene (reference sequence). This CDR3 is CAWSQVKETQYF. The CDR3 DNA sequence: TGTGCCTGGAGTCAGGTTAAAGAGACCCAGTACTTC.

By its share, this clone is medium-sized. The genes are TRBV9 and TRBJ1-2; a weak D match, TRBD1 (6 bases). In germline, CDR1 is SGDLS, CDR2 YYNGEE. Trimming shortened V by 3 bases and J by 1 base, and 16 bases separated the two germline ends. The CDR3 spans 16 residues. As DNA, the CDR3 is TGTGCCAGCAGCGCCGTCCGTGGGGGCGTTAACTATGGCTACACCTTC. This sequence encodes CASSAVRGGVNYGYTF.

This rearrangement joins TRBV2 to TRBJ1-1; no reliable D call. Germline V gene sequence: CDR1 SNHLY, CDR2 FYNNEI. The CDR3 is 14 residues long. V shed 6 bases and J shed 4 bases, with 15 bases lying between them. This chain's CDR3 is CASRGLAPGTEAFF. CDR3 nucleotides: TGTGCCAGCAGGGGTCTAGCCCCGGGCACTGAAGCTTTCTTT.

This chain links TRBV9 with TRBJ1-5; tentative D call: TRBD1 (5 bases). Trimming removed 5 bases at V and 0 bases at J, with 9 bases between. Germline V CDR1 and CDR2: SGDLS, YYNGEE. This CDR3 spans 14 amino acids. The CDR3 sequence is CASSDRYSNQPQHF. CDR3 DNA sequence: TGTGCCAGCAGTGACAGATATAGCAATCAGCCCCAGCATTTT.

J is TRBJ1-5 and V is TRBV2, with 8 positions matching TRBD1. Germline assignment: CDR1 SNHLY and CDR2 FYNNEI. This CDR3 contains 12 residues. The V segment lost 7 bases and the J segment 5 bases; nucleotides outside the gene matches: 1. CDR3 bases: TGTGCCAGCAAACAGGGGGATCAGCCCCAGCATTTT. It yields the protein CASKQGDQPQHF.

The rearrangement uses TRBV6-6 and TRBJ1-1; D not certain. Per the germline V gene, CDR1 is MNHNY and CDR2 is SVGAGI (reference sequence). The CDR3 runs to 12 residues. V shed 2 bases and J shed 1 base, with 2 bases lying between them. CDR3 protein: CASSYQNTEAFF. The DNA of the CDR3 is TGTGCCAGCAGTTACCAGAACACTGAAGCTTTCTTT.

The chain combines TRBV29-1 with TRBJ1-2; D gene uncertain. This CDR3 spans 10 amino acids. The germline gives CDR1 SQVTM, CDR2 ANQGSEA. V was pared by 6 bases and J by 6 bases, with 8 bases between. This CDR3 reads CSVWEDGYTF. CDR3 DNA: TGCAGCGTGTGGGAGGATGGCTACACCTTC.

V usage is TRBV15 and J usage is TRBJ1-1; 7 nucleotides match TRBD1. V was clipped by 5 bases and J by 4 bases; unmatched bases: 13. From germline, CDR1 is LNHNV and CDR2 YYDKDF (reference sequence). The CDR3 consists of 16 residues. The CDR3, as DNA: TGTGCCACCAGCGGGGGAGGGGGCACGGGGGGCACTGAAGCTTTCTTT. Residues: CATSGGGGTGGTEAFF.

The chain is built from TRBV19 and TRBJ1-2; no firm D call. The CDR3 is 11 residues long. The V gene lost 8 bases and the J gene lost 1 base, with 5 bases spanning the gap. The germline CDR1 and CDR2 sequences are LNHDA and SQIVND (reference sequence). The CDR3 nucleotides are TGTGCCAGTCGACTTAACTATGGCTACACCTTC. It encodes CASRLNYGYTF. Complete variable domain (other parts from reference TRBV19 and TRBJ1-2): DGGITQSPKYLFRKEGQNVTLSCEQNLNHDAMYWYRQDPGQGLRLIYYSQIVNDFQKGDIAEGYSVSREKKESFPLTVTSAQKNPTAFYLCASRLNYGYTFGSGTRLTVV.

V is TRBV5-1 and J is TRBJ1-4; D remains ambiguous. CDR1 and CDR2 (germline): SGHRS, YFSETQ. Trimming shortened V by 0 bases and J by 8 bases, and 17 bases separated the two germline ends. The CDR3 loop spans 16 amino acids. As DNA, the CDR3 is TGCGCCAGCAGCTTGGTTCCAGGAGGCCTTGGAGAAAAACTGTTTTTT. Its translation: CASSLVPGGLGEKLFF.

The chain is built from TRBV30 and TRBJ1-1; D is possibly TRBD1 (5 bases). CDR1 is GTSNPN, CDR2 SVGIG, per germline (reference sequence). V gave up 5 bases and J gave up 4 bases, with 14 bases separating them. The length of the CDR3 is 13 residues. The CDR3 spells CAWAPDSATEAFF. The CDR3 bases are TGTGCCTGGGCCCCCGACAGTGCCACTGAAGCTTTCTTT. Filled out from reference TRBV30 and TRBJ1-1, the complete variable domain reads SQTIHQWPATLVQPVGSPLSLECTVEGTSNPNLYWYRQAAGRGLQLLFYSVGIGQISSEVPQNLSASRPQDRQFILSSKKLLLSDSGFYLCAWAPDSATEAFFGQGTRLTVV.

This clone occurred once. V and J are TRBV9 and TRBJ2-5; 8 bases are a match to TRBD1. The germline CDR1 and CDR2 sequences are SGDLS and YYNGEE. The CDR3 runs to 18 residues. After removal of 0 bases from V and 2 bases from J, the junction contained 12 bases not matched to a gene. The CDR3 nucleotides read TGTGCCAGCAGCGTAGGAGCGGACCCTCGGACAGGGCAAGAGACCCAGTACTTC. It is translated as CASSVGADPRTGQETQYF.

This clone was detected only a few times. The chain recombines TRBV9 with TRBJ2-1; D may be TRBD2 (5 bases). CDR1 and CDR2 (germline): SGDLS, YYNGEE. Trimming stripped 7 bases from V and 5 bases from J, with 13 bases between. CDR3 length: 13 residues. The CDR3 here is CASAGVGNNEQFF. DNA of the CDR3: TGTGCCAGCGCCGGGGTAGGGAACAATGAGCAGTTCTTC.

This chain links TRBV30 with TRBJ1-5, with a weak D call TRBD1 (5 bases). CDR3 length: 15 amino acids. Germline V gives CDR1 GTSNPN, CDR2 SVGIG (reference sequence). V gave up 0 bases and J gave up 3 bases, with 12 bases separating them. CDR3 region: CAWSVQGALNQPQHF. The CDR3, as DNA: TGTGCCTGGAGTGTACAAGGGGCCCTCAATCAGCCCCAGCATTTT.

The gene calls are TRBV27 and TRBJ2-1; 9 bases agree with TRBD1. The V segment lost 8 bases and the J segment 6 bases; nucleotides outside the gene matches: 2. Germline assignment: CDR1 MNHEY and CDR2 SMNVEV (reference sequence). The CDR3 sequence is 12 residues long. The CDR3 coding sequence is TGTGCCAGCGGGGGACAGGGCAATGAGCAGTTCTTC. Its protein product is CASGGQGNEQFF.

J is TRBJ2-5 and V is TRBV6-1; D perhaps matches TRBD2 (7 bases). Trimming took 5 bases from V and 1 from J, leaving 11 bases between them. The CDR3 consists of 14 residues. CDR1 and CDR2 from the germline V gene are MNHNS and SASEGT. CDR3 in amino acids: CASSPRGGQETQYF. The CDR3 region has the DNA TGTGCCAGCAGTCCGAGGGGGGGCCAAGAGACCCAGTACTTC.

The chain employs TRBV4-1 and TRBJ2-1; D perhaps matches TRBD2 (6 bases). The CDR3 consists of 15 residues. V lost 4 bases to trimming and J lost 3 bases, with 13 bases between them. Per germline, CDR1 MGHRA and CDR2 YSYEKL. DNA of the CDR3: TGCGCCAGCAGCCTCCCGGGACTCGTCTACAATGAGCAGTTCTTC. Protein sequence: CASSLPGLVYNEQFF.

This clone was counted a few times. This chain links TRBV27 with TRBJ2-7, with D tentatively TRBD2 (7 bases). The CDR3 extends over 13 amino acids. Per the germline V gene, CDR1 is MNHEY and CDR2 is SMNVEV (reference sequence). The V end was cut by 2 bases, the J end by 6 bases, with 11 bases between. The CDR3 region is CASSLVGGGEQYF. The CDR3 DNA sequence: TGTGCCAGCAGTTTAGTAGGGGGGGGCGAGCAGTACTTC.

V usage is TRBV4-1 and J usage is TRBJ2-2; the D gene is possibly TRBD1 (6 bases). Germline-derived CDR1 and CDR2 are MGHRA and YSYEKL. The CDR3 contains 16 residues. V gave up 1 base and J gave up 4 bases, with 13 bases separating them. The CDR3 coding sequence is TGCGCCAGCAGCCAAGGCCAGCTGGGGGCCACCGGGGAGCTGTTTTTT. Translating gives CASSQGQLGATGELFF.

The V and J genes are TRBV28 and TRBJ1-2; possibly TRBD1 for D (5 bases). This CDR3 has 12 residues. Germline values: CDR1 MDHEN, CDR2 SYDVKM. Trimming took off 4 bases at V and 4 bases at J, with 7 bases between the two ends. The CDR3 DNA reads as TGTGCCAGCAGTTCAGGGAGCTATGGCTACACCTTC. Its protein product is CASSSGSYGYTF.

The gene calls are TRBV5-4 and TRBJ2-3, with 8 bases aligning to TRBD2. Trimming removed 4 bases from V and 2 bases from J; junction bases left unmatched: 12. The CDR3 contains 17 residues. Germline values: CDR1 SGHNT, CDR2 YYREEE (reference sequence). The CDR3 nucleotides read TGTGCCAGCAGCCCAACCGGGACTAGTACCACCACAGATACGCAGTATTTT. Residues: CASSPTGTSTTTDTQYF.

This clone was seen once. The rearrangement joins TRBV7-9 to TRBJ1-2; D is uncertain. V dropped 5 bases and J dropped 2 bases, with 27 bases sitting between them. Germline CDR1 and CDR2: SEHNR and FQNEAQ (reference sequence). The CDR3 is 19 residues long. CDR3 nucleotide sequence: TGTGCCAGCAGCCTGATCCAATACAGCCTTGGGTTCGGGAACTATGGCTACACCTTC. Translating gives CASSLIQYSLGFGNYGYTF. The full variable domain, with the rest looked up from reference TRBV7-9 and TRBJ1-2, is DTGVSQNPRHKITKRGQNVTFRCDPISEHNRLYWYRQTLGQGPEFLTYFQNEAQLEKSRLLSDRFSAERPKGSFSTLEIQRTEQGDSAMYLCASSLIQYSLGFGNYGYTFGSGTRLTVV.